This T cell receptor beta chain was sequenced during a study of blood T cell repertoires in COVID-19. Across the whole study: COVID-19 samples from acute and convalescent phases originated in the United States, Italy and Spain. The analysed material was cDNA or gDNA that came from T cells, B-cell-depleted T cells, or PBMCs.

Clones were sequenced by immunoSEQ multiplex PCR, and TCRdb holds only the in-frame ones, with some missing. The table includes some 49,000 clones, more than 75% detected once. Looked up from germline, CDR1 is KGHSH and CDR2 is LQKENI. This CDR3 comprises 17 residues. V lost 2 bases and J lost 0, with 11 bases in between. V is TRBV18 and J is TRBJ2-6, with TRBD2 as a possible D gene (5 bases). Source material: peripheral blood. The clonotype originates from a man between 70 and 80 years old with active COVID-19. The chain's CDR3 is CASSPDSAGSGANVLTF. DNA of the CDR3: TGTGCCAGCTCACCAGATTCTGCGGGCTCTGGGGCCAACGTCCTGACTTTC.